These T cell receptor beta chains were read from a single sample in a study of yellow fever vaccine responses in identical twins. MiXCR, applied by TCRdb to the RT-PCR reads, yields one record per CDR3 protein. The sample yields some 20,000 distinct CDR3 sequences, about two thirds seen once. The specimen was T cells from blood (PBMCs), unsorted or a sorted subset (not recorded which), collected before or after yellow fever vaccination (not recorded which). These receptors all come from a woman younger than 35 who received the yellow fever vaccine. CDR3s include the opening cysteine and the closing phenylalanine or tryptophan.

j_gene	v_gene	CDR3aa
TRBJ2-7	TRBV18	CASSPRTGSYEQYF
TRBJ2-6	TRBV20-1	CSARDSSGVGANVLTF
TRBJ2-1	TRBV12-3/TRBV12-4	CASRRGSSYNEQFF
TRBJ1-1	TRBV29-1	CSVEGRGEVGTEAFF
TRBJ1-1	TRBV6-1	CASSRTLQGAQTEAFF
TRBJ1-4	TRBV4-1	CASSPRGRNRTIQLFF
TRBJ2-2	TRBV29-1	CSAWTSGRVNTGELFF
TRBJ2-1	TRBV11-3	CASSKISGISYNEQFF
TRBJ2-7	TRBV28	CASSSIKRESDEQYF
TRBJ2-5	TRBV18	CASSPLTGDSETQYF
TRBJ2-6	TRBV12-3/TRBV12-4	CASRLQSSGANVLTF
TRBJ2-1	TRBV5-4	CASSTSGGSSYNEQFF
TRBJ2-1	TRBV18	CASSPPVRSYNEQFF
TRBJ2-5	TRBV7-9	CASSPRDLQYF
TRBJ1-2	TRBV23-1	CASSTSAYGYTF
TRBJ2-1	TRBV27	CASSPFGAAGYNEQFF
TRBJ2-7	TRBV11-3	CASSLARGYEQYF
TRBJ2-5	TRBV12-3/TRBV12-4	CASSPPDWYQETQYF
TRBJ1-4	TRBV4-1	CASSQSPGPKYEKLFF
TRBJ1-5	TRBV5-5	CASSLRINQPQHF
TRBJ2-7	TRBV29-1	CSVEDQGGRKNEQYF
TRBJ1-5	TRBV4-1	CASSQDEGLNQPQHF
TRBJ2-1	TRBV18	CASSLASGVYEQFF
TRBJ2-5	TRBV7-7	CASSPTGGREETQYF
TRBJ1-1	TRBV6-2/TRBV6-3	CASSYTPAGGSEAFF
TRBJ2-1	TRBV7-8	CASSLEGGGEQFF
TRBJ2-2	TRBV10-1	CASSGGAETGWTGELFF
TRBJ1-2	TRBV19	CASSLLSLGQTYGYTF
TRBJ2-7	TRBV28	CASSPPGVQYEQYF